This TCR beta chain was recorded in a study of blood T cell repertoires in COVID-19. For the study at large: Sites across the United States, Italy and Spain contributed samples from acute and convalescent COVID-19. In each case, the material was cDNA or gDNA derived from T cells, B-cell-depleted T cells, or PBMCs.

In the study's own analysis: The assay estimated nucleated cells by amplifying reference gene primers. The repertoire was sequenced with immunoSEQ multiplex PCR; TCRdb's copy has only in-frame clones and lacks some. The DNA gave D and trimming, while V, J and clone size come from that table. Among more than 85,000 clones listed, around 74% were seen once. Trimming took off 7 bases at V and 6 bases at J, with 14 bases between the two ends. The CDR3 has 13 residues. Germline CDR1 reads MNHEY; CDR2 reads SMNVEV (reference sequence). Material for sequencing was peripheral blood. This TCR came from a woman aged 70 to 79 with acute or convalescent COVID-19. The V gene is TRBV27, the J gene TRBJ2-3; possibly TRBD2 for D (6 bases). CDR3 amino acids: CASILAGSDTQYF. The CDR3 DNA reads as TGTGCCAGCATACTAGCTGGATCCGATACGCAGTATTTT.